The rows below give T cell receptor beta chains drawn from one sample of a study of T cells after yellow fever vaccination. MiXCR, run by TCRdb on the 5' RACE reads, gives a single entry per CDR3 protein. The table shows a few hundred thousand distinct CDR3 sequences, with approximately 4% occurring only once. Sequencing used PBMCs, obtained 5 days after the yellow fever booster vaccination. These receptor sequences come from a man between 18 and 29 years old who received the YFV17D yellow fever vaccine. Both conserved end residues are part of each CDR3. Fields, in order: V gene, D gene, J gene, CDR3 protein. The D gene is left open where the match is weak.

>TRBV27|NA|TRBJ2-7
CASSPYGPQDPYPTYEQYF
>TRBV4-1|NA|TRBJ2-1
CASSQTGASSYNEQFF
>TRBV5-5|NA|TRBJ1-2
CASSSQTDIYGYTF
>TRBV7-3|NA|TRBJ1-5
CASSFLGARNQPQHF
>TRBV6-1|NA|TRBJ2-1
CASSGVAVSYNEQFF
>TRBV7-9|NA|TRBJ2-5
CASSLMTGQETQYF
>TRBV12-3/TRBV12-4|NA|TRBJ1-6
CASSFSDSPLHF
>TRBV10-3|TRBD2|TRBJ2-5
CAISGSGGGETQYF
>TRBV20-1|NA|TRBJ1-5
CSARTTDMGQPQHF
>TRBV4-3|NA|TRBJ2-6
CASSLAGGGLSGANVLTF
>TRBV25-1|TRBD1|TRBJ2-4
CASSEGTVGNIQYF
>TRBV5-1|NA|TRBJ1-1
CASNEGNTEAFF
>TRBV5-4|NA|TRBJ2-3
CASTDVSLDTQYF
>TRBV4-1|NA|TRBJ1-5
CASSQDGDSNQPQHF
>TRBV25-1|NA|TRBJ1-1
CASSVRRRVYTEAFF
>TRBV5-1|NA|TRBJ1-4
CASSEGLGGYVEKLFF
>TRBV6-1|NA|TRBJ1-3
CASRPQGLLGNTIYF
>TRBV7-9|NA|TRBJ2-2
CASSLSPRGPVTGELFF
>TRBV5-1|NA|TRBJ2-5
CASSLEAGSTDYF
>TRBV18|TRBD1|TRBJ1-1
CASSLRTGDEAFF
>TRBV27|TRBD1|TRBJ2-2
CASSSPGTGGLGELFF
>TRBV7-9|NA|TRBJ2-2
CASGDSPTGELFF
>TRBV10-3|NA|TRBJ2-2
CAISPNTGELFF
>TRBV5-5|TRBD1|TRBJ1-1
CASSLSTGTGFLNTEAFF
>TRBV20-1|TRBD1|TRBJ2-5
CSARPRPWDRVVEETQYF
>TRBV28|TRBD1|TRBJ1-5
CASSPPRGRRIDQPQHF
>TRBV20-1|TRBD1|TRBJ1-6
CSARPQGEASPLHF
>TRBV9|NA|TRBJ1-5
CASSVENGGQPQHF
>TRBV7-3|TRBD2|TRBJ2-1
CASSLKAGGTYNEQFF
>TRBV27|NA|TRBJ1-1
CASSLNSGASGAFF
>TRBV5-5|NA|TRBJ2-3
CASRVAADTQYF
>TRBV12-3/TRBV12-4|TRBD1|TRBJ2-3
CASSAGTGNTDTQYF
>TRBV30|NA|TRBJ1-5
CAWNRDGGNQPQHF
>TRBV10-3|TRBD1|TRBJ2-3
CAISIYRGNPADTQYF
>TRBV20-1|NA|TRBJ1-4
CSARDEAWAEEKLFF
>TRBV29-1|NA|TRBJ1-1
CSVNAGANTEAFF
>TRBV7-2|TRBD1|TRBJ1-4
CASSLDRGSGSNEKLFF
>TRBV5-1|NA|TRBJ2-2
CASSAEPRSGELFF
>TRBV7-9|NA|TRBJ2-7
CASSHPSGISYEQYF
>TRBV7-7|TRBD1|TRBJ2-5
CASSLNRGPQETQYF
>TRBV28|TRBD1|TRBJ1-2
CASSPTDRVSGYTF
>TRBV2|NA|TRBJ1-1
CATSGGAGRTEAFF
>TRBV4-3|NA|TRBJ2-1
CASSQDPSTNEQFF
>TRBV15|NA|TRBJ1-1
CATSRETIFQYTEAFF